Shown below are 18 T cell receptor beta chains from a single sample sequenced in a study of identical twins. TCRdb re-derived calls from the 5' RACE reads in MiXCR, one entry per CDR3 protein. The table records 1.5 million to 2 million distinct CDR3 sequences, under 35% of them present only once. Source material: cord blood. All receptors come from a newborn girl in good health.

V is TRBV2 and J is TRBJ2-4, with D tentatively TRBD1 (6 bases). The J call may be in error: the DNA end matches TRBJ2-7 better. This CDR3 contains 13 residues. The germline V gene has CDR1 SNHLY and CDR2 FYNNEI. CDR3 residues: CASSDSPGVEQYF. The CDR3 DNA is TGTGCCAGCAGTGACTCACCAGGGGTCGAGCAGTACTTC.

In this sample, this clonotype turned up many times. The chain has TRBV29-1 and TRBJ2-1, with 13 bases lining up with TRBD2. After removal of 7 bases from V and 6 bases from J, the junction contained 12 bases not matched to a gene. The CDR3 consists of 16 residues. Germline values: CDR1 SQVTM, CDR2 ANQGSEA. The CDR3 spells CSAQGRTSGSRNEQFF. DNA of the CDR3: TGCAGCGCCCAGGGTCGGACTAGCGGGAGTCGCAATGAGCAGTTCTTC.

V and J are TRBV24-1 and TRBJ2-3; 7 bases align to TRBD2. The ends lost 5 bases at V and 5 bases at J; junction bases unmatched: 12. The CDR3 is 16 amino acids. Germline V gene data show CDR1 as KGHDR and CDR2 as SFDVKD. The CDR3 loop reads CATSGGRVAGLDTQYF. The DNA for the CDR3 is TGTGCCACCAGTGGGGGACGGGTAGCGGGCCTAGATACGCAGTATTTT.

This chain links TRBV5-1 with TRBJ2-3; TRBD2 matches 10 bases. Germline CDR1 is SGHRS and CDR2 is YFSETQ. The V and J ends lost 7 bases and 2 bases, in that order; junction bases with no gene match: 7. This CDR3 is 15 amino acids long. The chain's CDR3 is CASAATSGPTDTQYF. The CDR3 region has the DNA TGCGCCAGCGCGGCGACTAGCGGGCCCACAGATACGCAGTATTTT.

This clonotype was observed a single time. The CDR3 DNA is TGTGCCAGCAGCCAAGATCTGGGGACAGGGGGAAATGAGCAGTACTTC. It encodes CASSQDLGTGGNEQYF. The V call is TRBV14, the J call TRBJ2-7, with 11 bases matching TRBD1. This CDR3 contains 16 residues. Germline CDR1 reads SGHDN; CDR2 reads FVKESK. V trimming: 0 bases; J trimming: 7 bases; junction bases outside the gene matches: 8. Full variable domain (rest looked up from reference TRBV14 and TRBJ2-7): EAGVTQFPSHSVIEKGQTVTLRCDPISGHDNLYWYRRVMGKEIKFLLHFVKESKQDESGMPNNRFLAERTGGTYSTLKVQPAELEDSGVYFCASSQDLGTGGNEQYFGPGTRLTVT.

The sample holds a few counts of this clonotype. The chain combines TRBV29-1 with TRBJ2-1, with a tentative D call TRBD1 (5 bases). CDR1 and CDR2 from the germline V gene are SQVTM and ANQGSEA. The CDR3 is 14 residues long. Trimming took 6 bases from V and 8 from J, leaving 20 bases between them. The CDR3 DNA follows: TGCAGCGTGGGCCCAGGGTCCCCGTACGATGAGCAGTTCTTC. Its protein product is CSVGPGSPYDEQFF.

This clonotype has just a few counts. This chain joins TRBV20-1 and TRBJ2-5; D call uncertain. Germline V gene data show CDR1 as DFQATT and CDR2 as SNEGSKA (reference sequence). This CDR3 is built from 11 residues. Trimming removed 6 bases at V and 5 bases at J, with 10 bases between. The CDR3 nucleotides are TGCAGTGCCTTAGAAAGGGAGACCCAGTACTTC. Translated, it gives CSALERETQYF.

This clonotype was counted between two and nine times. The chain recombines TRBV10-3 with TRBJ1-1; D may be TRBD1 (5 bases). The V gene's germline CDR1 is ENHRY and CDR2 SYGVKD. The CDR3 runs 13 residues. Trimming removed 6 bases from V and 0 bases from J, with 8 bases in between. CDR3 nucleotide sequence: TGTGCCATCAGCAGGGAGATGAACACTGAAGCTTTCTTT. This gives the protein CAISREMNTEAFF.

This chain links TRBV20-1 with TRBJ2-5, with 8 bases that match TRBD2. The length of the CDR3 is 14 residues. Per the germline V gene, CDR1 is DFQATT and CDR2 is SNEGSKA (reference sequence). V lost 0 bases, J lost 2 bases, and 2 bases stayed unmatched. The CDR3 nucleotides read TGCAGTGCTAGAGAACTAGCGGAACAAGAGACCCAGTACTTC. Protein sequence: CSARELAEQETQYF.

This clonotype came up a few times. The chain uses TRBV12-3 or TRBV12-4 and TRBJ1-2, with 10 bases identical to TRBD1. This CDR3 spans 17 amino acids. The V segment lost 2 bases and the J segment 1 base; nucleotides outside the gene matches: 7. The CDR3 sequence is CASSLYRGDRGNYGYTF. CDR3 in DNA: TGTGCCAGCAGTTTATATAGGGGGGACAGGGGTAACTATGGCTACACCTTC.

J is TRBJ2-4 and V is TRBV20-1; no clear D. The V and J ends lost 0 bases and 1 base respectively, with 7 bases between them. Germline CDR1 reads DFQATT; CDR2 reads SNEGSKA (reference sequence). This CDR3 is built from 14 residues. As DNA, the CDR3 is TGCAGTGCTAGAGAGGTCCGGGCCAAAAACATTCAGTACTTC. Encoded protein: CSAREVRAKNIQYF.

This clonotype appeared a few times. This chain connects TRBV20-1 to TRBJ1-2, with a possible D match to TRBD1 (5 bases). V lost 2 bases to trimming and J lost 3 bases, with 16 bases between them. Germline V gene sequence: CDR1 DFQATT, CDR2 SNEGSKA (reference sequence). The CDR3 sequence is 15 residues long. This CDR3 reads CSARLRALYDYGYTF. The CDR3 nucleotides are TGCAGTGCTAGACTCAGGGCCCTCTATGACTATGGCTACACCTTC.

The rearrangement links TRBV20-1 to TRBJ2-3, with D possibly being TRBD1 (6 bases). The CDR3 has 12 residues. V was clipped by 8 bases and J by 0 bases, with 9 bases between them. Germline lookup yields CDR1 DFQATT and CDR2 SNEGSKA (reference sequence). The CDR3 reads CSTGLSTDTQYF. The DNA of the CDR3 is TGCAGTACAGGGCTGAGCACAGATACGCAGTATTTT.

A few counts support this clonotype. The gene calls are TRBV20-1 and TRBJ2-6, with D possibly being TRBD2 (6 bases). The germline gives CDR1 DFQATT, CDR2 SNEGSKA (reference sequence). The V gene lost 5 bases and the J gene lost 2 bases, with 10 bases spanning the gap. This CDR3 region has 14 residues. The CDR3 DNA reads as TGCAGTGCTGGGAGGACGGCTGGGGCCAACGTCCTGACTTTC. Encoded protein: CSAGRTAGANVLTF.

This clonotype was observed many times. The chain has TRBV7-2 and TRBJ2-7; D is ambiguous. The CDR3 runs to 13 residues. Germline values: CDR1 SGHTA, CDR2 FQGNSA. V lost 1 base and J 0 bases, leaving 4 bases between the germline ends. The CDR3 loop is CASSLDYSYEQYF. The CDR3 DNA follows: TGTGCCAGCAGCTTAGACTACTCCTACGAGCAGTACTTC.

As DNA, the CDR3 is TGCGCCAGCAGCATAACTAGCGGGGGGAAAAATGAGCAGTTCTTC. As protein: CASSITSGGKNEQFF. The J gene is TRBJ2-1, the V gene TRBV5-1; TRBD2 aligns across 12 bases. V was pared by 4 bases and J by 7 bases, with 6 bases of the junction left unmatched. CDR1 and CDR2 (germline): SGHRS, YFSETQ. The CDR3 spans 15 residues.

The chain joins TRBV24-1 to TRBJ2-3; the match to TRBD2 covers 10 bases. Germline CDR1 KGHDR, CDR2 SFDVKD. CDR3 length: 17 residues. V gave up 3 bases and J gave up 2 bases; unmatched junction bases: 7. CDR3 in amino acids: CATSDPGTSANTDTQYF. Written as DNA, the CDR3 is TGTGCCACCAGTGATCCAGGGACTAGCGCTAACACAGATACGCAGTATTTT.

DNA for the CDR3: TGTGCCACCACGAGGTACAGGGAAATTGAAAAACTGTTTTTT. Its translation: CATTRYREIEKLFF. The V call is TRBV28, the J call TRBJ1-4, with a tentative D call TRBD1 (6 bases). Looked up from germline, CDR1 is MDHEN and CDR2 is SYDVKM. The CDR3 spans 14 residues. Trimming took 10 bases from V and 7 from J, leaving 19 bases between them.